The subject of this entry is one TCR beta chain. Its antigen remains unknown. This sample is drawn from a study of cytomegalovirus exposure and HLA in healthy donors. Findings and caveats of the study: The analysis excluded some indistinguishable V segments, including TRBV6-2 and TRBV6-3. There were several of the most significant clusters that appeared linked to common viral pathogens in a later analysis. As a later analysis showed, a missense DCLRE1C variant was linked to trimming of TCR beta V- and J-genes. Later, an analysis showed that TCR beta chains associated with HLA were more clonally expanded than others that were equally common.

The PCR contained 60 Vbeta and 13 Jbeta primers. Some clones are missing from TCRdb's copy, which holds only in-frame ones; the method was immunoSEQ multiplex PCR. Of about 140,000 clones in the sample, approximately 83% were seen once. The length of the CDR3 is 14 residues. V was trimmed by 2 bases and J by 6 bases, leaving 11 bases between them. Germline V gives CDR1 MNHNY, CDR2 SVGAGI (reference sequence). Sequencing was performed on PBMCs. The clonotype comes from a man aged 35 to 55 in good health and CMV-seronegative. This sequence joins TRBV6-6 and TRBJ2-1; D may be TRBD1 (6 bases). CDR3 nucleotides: TGTGCCAGCAGTTACGGGGGCGCGTCCAATGAGCAGTTCTTC. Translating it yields CASSYGGASNEQFF.